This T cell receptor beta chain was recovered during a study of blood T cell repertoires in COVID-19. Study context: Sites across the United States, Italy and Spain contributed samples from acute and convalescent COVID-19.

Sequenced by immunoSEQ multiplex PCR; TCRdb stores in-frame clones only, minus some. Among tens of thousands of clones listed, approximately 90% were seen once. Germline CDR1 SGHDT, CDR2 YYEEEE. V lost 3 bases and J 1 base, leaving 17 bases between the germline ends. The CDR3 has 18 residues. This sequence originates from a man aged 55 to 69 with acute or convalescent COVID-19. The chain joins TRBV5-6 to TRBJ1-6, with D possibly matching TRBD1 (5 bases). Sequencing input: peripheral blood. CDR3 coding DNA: TGTGCCAGCAGCTGGGGAGGGGTCGGAGCGTCCTATAATTCACCCCTCCACTTT. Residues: CASSWGGVGASYNSPLHF. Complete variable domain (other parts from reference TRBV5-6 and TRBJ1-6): DAGVTQSPTHLIKTRGQQVTLRCSPKSGHDTVSWYQQALGQGPQFIFQYYEEEERQRGNFPDRFSGHQFPNYSSELNVNALLLGDSALYLCASSWGGVGASYNSPLHFGNGTRLTVT.